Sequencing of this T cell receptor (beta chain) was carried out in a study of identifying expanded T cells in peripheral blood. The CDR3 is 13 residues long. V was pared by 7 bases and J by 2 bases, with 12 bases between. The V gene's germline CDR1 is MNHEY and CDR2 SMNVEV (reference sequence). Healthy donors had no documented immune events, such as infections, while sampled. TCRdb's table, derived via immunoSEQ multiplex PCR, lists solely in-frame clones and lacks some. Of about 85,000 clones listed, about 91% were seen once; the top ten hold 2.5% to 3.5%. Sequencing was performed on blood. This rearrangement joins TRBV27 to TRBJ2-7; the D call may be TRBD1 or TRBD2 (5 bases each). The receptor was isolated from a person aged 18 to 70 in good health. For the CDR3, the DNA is TGTGCCAGCACTCAGGGACCTACCTACGAGCAGTACTTC. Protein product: CASTQGPTYEQYF.